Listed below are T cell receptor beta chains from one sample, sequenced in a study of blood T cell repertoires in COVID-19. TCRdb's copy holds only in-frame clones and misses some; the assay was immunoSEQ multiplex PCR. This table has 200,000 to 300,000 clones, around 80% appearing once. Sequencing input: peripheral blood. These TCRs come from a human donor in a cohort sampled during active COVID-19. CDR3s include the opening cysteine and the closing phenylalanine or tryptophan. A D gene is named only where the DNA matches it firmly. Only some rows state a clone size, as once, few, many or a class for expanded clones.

CDR3aa: CASSQGGGNTGELFF
CDR3nt: TGCGCCAGCAGCCAAGGAGGGGGGAACACCGGGGAGCTGTTTTTT
j_gene: TRBJ2-2
abundance: .
v_gene: TRBV4-1
d_gene: .

CDR3aa: CAIRGDRENNEQFF
CDR3nt: TGTGCCATCAGGGGGGACAGGGAGAACAATGAGCAGTTCTTC
j_gene: TRBJ2-1
abundance: .
v_gene: TRBV10-3
d_gene: TRBD1

CDR3aa: CASSLASRGDEKLFF
CDR3nt: TGTGCCAGCAGCTTAGCCTCCAGGGGTGATGAAAAACTGTTTTTT
j_gene: TRBJ1-4
abundance: .
v_gene: TRBV7-9
d_gene: .

CDR3aa: CASSPTRAYGYTF
CDR3nt: TGTGCCAGCAGCCCAACTCGAGCCTATGGCTACACCTTC
j_gene: TRBJ1-2
abundance: .
v_gene: TRBV6-5
d_gene: .

CDR3aa: CASSGRPWASTRETQYF
CDR3nt: TGTGCCAGCAGCGGTCGACCCTGGGCCAGCACAAGAGAGACCCAGTACTTC
j_gene: TRBJ2-5
abundance: .
v_gene: TRBV5-6
d_gene: .

CDR3aa: CASSLRGPYEAFF
CDR3nt: TGTGCCAGCAGTTTGAGGGGGCCCTACGAAGCTTTCTTT
j_gene: TRBJ1-1
abundance: .
v_gene: TRBV27
d_gene: TRBD1

CDR3aa: CASYLAGSYNEQFF
CDR3nt: TGCGCCAGTTATCTAGCGGGCTCCTACAATGAGCAGTTCTTC
j_gene: TRBJ2-1
abundance: .
v_gene: TRBV5-1
d_gene: TRBD2

CDR3aa: CATSDWGRGASTDTQYF
CDR3nt: TGTGCCACCAGTGATTGGGGCAGGGGCGCTAGCACAGATACGCAGTATTTT
j_gene: TRBJ2-3
abundance: .
v_gene: TRBV24-1
d_gene: .

CDR3aa: CASSKEVRGPAPLEQYF
CDR3nt: TGTGCCAGCAGCAAAGAGGTCAGGGGGCCGGCACCTCTTGAACAGTACTTC
j_gene: TRBJ2-7
abundance: .
v_gene: TRBV21-1
d_gene: .

CDR3aa: CASSHQTGSATEAFF
CDR3nt: TGCGCCAGCAGCCACCAGACAGGGTCGGCCACTGAAGCTTTCTTT
j_gene: TRBJ1-1
abundance: .
v_gene: TRBV4-1
d_gene: TRBD1

CDR3aa: CASSRARGTGELFF
CDR3nt: TGTGCCAGCAGTCGAGCGCGTGGCACCGGGGAGCTGTTTTTT
j_gene: TRBJ2-2
abundance: .
v_gene: TRBV6-5
d_gene: .

CDR3aa: CASTQREGYNEQFF
CDR3nt: TGTGCCAGCACTCAGCGGGAGGGCTACAATGAGCAGTTCTTC
j_gene: TRBJ2-1
abundance: .
v_gene: TRBV6-5
d_gene: TRBD2

CDR3aa: CASSFRGSRQETQYF
CDR3nt: TGCGCCAGCAGCTTCCGCGGGAGCCGACAGGAGACCCAGTACTTC
j_gene: TRBJ2-5
abundance: few
v_gene: TRBV5-1
d_gene: TRBD2

CDR3aa: CASSWDRGSGNTIYF
CDR3nt: TGTGCCAGCAGTTGGGACAGGGGCTCTGGAAACACCATATATTTT
j_gene: TRBJ1-3
abundance: .
v_gene: TRBV2
d_gene: TRBD1

CDR3aa: CSVGVKNIQYF
CDR3nt: TGCAGTGTAGGGGTAAAAAACATTCAGTACTTC
j_gene: TRBJ2-4
abundance: once
v_gene: TRBV20-1
d_gene: .

CDR3aa: CASSVAPGGRTEAFF
CDR3nt: TGTGCCAGCAGCGTAGCTCCAGGGGGAAGGACTGAAGCTTTCTTT
j_gene: TRBJ1-1
abundance: once
v_gene: TRBV9
d_gene: TRBD1

CDR3aa: CASSLQLGDNEQFF
CDR3nt: TGTGCCAGCAGCCTACAACTAGGAGACAATGAGCAGTTCTTC
j_gene: TRBJ2-1
abundance: once
v_gene: TRBV14
d_gene: .

CDR3aa: CASSPSPTRVAGVWFF
CDR3nt: TGTGCCAGCAGCCCCTCCCCTACGAGGGTAGCGGGAGTCTGGTTCTTC
j_gene: TRBJ2-1
abundance: .
v_gene: TRBV7-9
d_gene: TRBD2

CDR3aa: CASSPGLLVPYNEQFF
CDR3nt: TGTGCCAGCAGCCCGGGACTTCTAGTTCCCTACAATGAGCAGTTCTTC
j_gene: TRBJ2-1
abundance: .
v_gene: TRBV6-4
d_gene: .

CDR3aa: CASSYSGGAGANVLTF
CDR3nt: TGCGCCAGCAGTTATAGCGGGGGGGCTGGGGCCAACGTCCTGACTTTC
j_gene: TRBJ2-6
abundance: .
v_gene: TRBV10-2
d_gene: TRBD2

CDR3aa: CASSASQGVEEKLFF
CDR3nt: TGTGCCAGCAGCGCATCCCAGGGGGTCGAGGAAAAACTGTTTTTT
j_gene: TRBJ1-4
abundance: once
v_gene: TRBV5-4
d_gene: TRBD1

CDR3aa: CASSPPGGQPQHF
CDR3nt: TGTGCCAGCAGCCCCCCCGGTGGTCAGCCCCAGCATTTT
j_gene: TRBJ1-5
abundance: .
v_gene: TRBV11-2
d_gene: .

CDR3aa: CASKTGHSTDTQYF
CDR3nt: TGTGCCAGCAAGACAGGCCATAGCACAGATACGCAGTATTTT
j_gene: TRBJ2-3
abundance: .
v_gene: TRBV6-5
d_gene: .

CDR3aa: CASSQTGFREKLFF
CDR3nt: TGTGCCAGCAGCCAAACGGGATTCAGAGAAAAACTGTTTTTT
j_gene: TRBJ1-4
abundance: .
v_gene: TRBV3-1/TRBV3-2
d_gene: .

CDR3aa: CASSTSGGSYEQYF
CDR3nt: TGTGCCAGCTCTACTAGCGGAGGGTCCTACGAGCAGTACTTC
j_gene: TRBJ2-7
abundance: .
v_gene: TRBV5-4
d_gene: TRBD2

CDR3aa: CASSRQGLTYNEQFF
CDR3nt: TGTGCCAGCAGTAGACAGGGGTTAACCTACAATGAGCAGTTCTTC
j_gene: TRBJ2-1
abundance: .
v_gene: TRBV6-5
d_gene: TRBD1

CDR3aa: CAWSEDRAGGYTF
CDR3nt: TGTGCCTGGAGTGAGGACAGGGCAGGGGGCTACACCTTC
j_gene: TRBJ1-2
abundance: .
v_gene: TRBV30
d_gene: TRBD1

CDR3aa: CASSLSGTGDSENSPLHF
CDR3nt: TGTGCCAGCAGTTTGTCGGGGACAGGGGATAGTGAGAATTCACCCCTCCACTTT
j_gene: TRBJ1-6
abundance: once
v_gene: TRBV27
d_gene: TRBD1

CDR3aa: CAWDTGRPGGLFF
CDR3nt: TGTGCCTGGGACACGGGACGCCCCGGGGGACTGTTTTTT
j_gene: TRBJ1-4
abundance: .
v_gene: TRBV30
d_gene: .

CDR3aa: CASSYLRGETQYF
CDR3nt: TGTGCCAGCAGTTACCTAAGGGGAGAGACCCAGTACTTC
j_gene: TRBJ2-5
abundance: .
v_gene: TRBV6-5
d_gene: .

CDR3aa: CASSLGTSGSTQYF
CDR3nt: TGTGCCAGCAGCTTGGGGACTAGCGGGAGCACGCAGTATTTT
j_gene: TRBJ2-3
abundance: .
v_gene: TRBV7-9
d_gene: TRBD2

CDR3aa: CASSRTAYGYTF
CDR3nt: TGTGCCAGTAGTAGGACAGCCTATGGCTACACCTTC
j_gene: TRBJ1-2
abundance: .
v_gene: TRBV19
d_gene: .

CDR3aa: CASSIQGLAHLGEQYF
CDR3nt: TGTGCCAGTAGTATCCAGGGACTAGCCCATCTGGGCGAGCAGTACTTC
j_gene: TRBJ2-7
abundance: .
v_gene: TRBV19
d_gene: TRBD2

CDR3aa: CASSSVGGGGELFF
CDR3nt: TGTGCCAGCAGCTCCGTTGGGGGCGGCGGGGAGCTGTTTTTT
j_gene: TRBJ2-2
abundance: .
v_gene: TRBV11-3
d_gene: .

CDR3aa: CASSLSGTGGADEKLFF
CDR3nt: TGCGCCAGCAGCTTATCAGGGACAGGGGGCGCGGATGAAAAACTGTTTTTT
j_gene: TRBJ1-4
abundance: .
v_gene: TRBV5-1
d_gene: TRBD1

CDR3aa: CAISEGTGNEKLFF
CDR3nt: TGTGCCATCAGTGAGGGGACAGGCAATGAAAAACTGTTTTTT
j_gene: TRBJ1-4
abundance: .
v_gene: TRBV10-3
d_gene: TRBD1

CDR3aa: CASSLRIGVAGFPGELFF
CDR3nt: TGCGCCAGCAGCTTACGTATTGGAGTAGCGGGATTCCCCGGGGAGCTGTTTTTT
j_gene: TRBJ2-2
abundance: few
v_gene: TRBV5-1
d_gene: TRBD2

CDR3aa: CASSREGIQYF
CDR3nt: TGTGCCAGCAGCCGTGAGGGCATTCAGTACTTC
j_gene: TRBJ2-4
abundance: .
v_gene: TRBV6-5
d_gene: .

CDR3aa: CASGSTVNTEAFF
CDR3nt: TGTGCTAGTGGCTCGACAGTAAACACTGAAGCTTTCTTT
j_gene: TRBJ1-1
abundance: .
v_gene: TRBV12-5
d_gene: .

CDR3aa: CASRQASSPGQGPLTFQETQYF
CDR3nt: TGCGCCAGCCGACAAGCATCCTCTCCGGGACAGGGGCCCTTAACTTTCCAAGAGACCCAGTACTTC
j_gene: TRBJ2-5
abundance: .
v_gene: TRBV5-1
d_gene: TRBD1

CDR3aa: CASTKYRVMNTEAFF
CDR3nt: TGTGCCAGCACCAAGTATCGGGTGATGAACACTGAAGCTTTCTTT
j_gene: TRBJ1-1
abundance: .
v_gene: TRBV6-5
d_gene: .

CDR3aa: CAISEPIGGRAGNEQFF
CDR3nt: TGTGCCATCAGTGAGCCTATAGGCGGGAGGGCTGGGAATGAGCAGTTCTTC
j_gene: TRBJ2-1
abundance: .
v_gene: TRBV10-3
d_gene: TRBD2

CDR3aa: CASSEASLEDEQYF
CDR3nt: TGTGCCAGCAGTGAGGCAAGCCTGGAGGACGAGCAGTACTTC
j_gene: TRBJ2-7
abundance: .
v_gene: TRBV2
d_gene: .

CDR3aa: CASSNAAGAVDYEQYF
CDR3nt: TGTGCCAGCAGCAACGCCGCGGGGGCGGTCGACTACGAGCAGTACTTC
j_gene: TRBJ2-7
abundance: .
v_gene: TRBV28
d_gene: .

CDR3aa: CASSLSGRRETQYF
CDR3nt: TGTGCCAGCAGCCTCAGCGGGAGACGAGAGACCCAGTACTTC
j_gene: TRBJ2-5
abundance: .
v_gene: TRBV14
d_gene: TRBD2

CDR3aa: CASKKRDRENTEAFF
CDR3nt: TGTGCCAGCAAAAAGCGGGACAGGGAGAACACTGAAGCTTTCTTT
j_gene: TRBJ1-1
abundance: .
v_gene: TRBV27
d_gene: TRBD1

CDR3aa: CASSYRQGGTGELFF
CDR3nt: TGTGCCAGCAGTTACCGACAGGGGGGCACCGGGGAGCTGTTTTTT
j_gene: TRBJ2-2
abundance: .
v_gene: TRBV6-6
d_gene: TRBD1

CDR3aa: CASSPGLTLAGESSDTQYF
CDR3nt: TGTGCCAGCAGCCCCGGGCTTACACTAGCGGGAGAGTCGTCAGATACGCAGTATTTT
j_gene: TRBJ2-3
abundance: .
v_gene: TRBV4-2
d_gene: TRBD2

CDR3aa: CASSSLTSGLGGEQYF
CDR3nt: TGTGCCAGCAGCTCGCTGACTAGCGGCCTTGGGGGAGAGCAGTACTTC
j_gene: TRBJ2-7
abundance: few
v_gene: TRBV5-6
d_gene: TRBD2

CDR3aa: CASSLAPGQAYNEQFF
CDR3nt: TGTGCCAGCAGCTTAGCTCCGGGACAGGCCTACAATGAGCAGTTCTTC
j_gene: TRBJ2-1
abundance: .
v_gene: TRBV7-8
d_gene: TRBD1

CDR3aa: CASSQVNGGARGNEQFF
CDR3nt: TGTGCCAGCAGCCAAGTTAACGGGGGGGCCCGTGGGAATGAGCAGTTCTTC
j_gene: TRBJ2-1
abundance: .
v_gene: TRBV3-1/TRBV3-2
d_gene: TRBD2

CDR3aa: CASSLTGGSGNTIYF
CDR3nt: TGTGCCAGCAGCCTTACAGGGGGATCTGGAAACACCATATATTTT
j_gene: TRBJ1-3
abundance: .
v_gene: TRBV11-2
d_gene: TRBD1

CDR3aa: CASSQRGHSNQPQHF
CDR3nt: TGCGCCAGCAGCCAACGGGGACATAGCAATCAGCCCCAGCATTTT
j_gene: TRBJ1-5
abundance: .
v_gene: TRBV4-1
d_gene: .

CDR3aa: CASSPRLAGTGDEQFF
CDR3nt: TGTGCCAGCAGCCCACGACTAGCGGGGACGGGGGATGAGCAGTTCTTC
j_gene: TRBJ2-1
abundance: .
v_gene: TRBV11-2
d_gene: TRBD2